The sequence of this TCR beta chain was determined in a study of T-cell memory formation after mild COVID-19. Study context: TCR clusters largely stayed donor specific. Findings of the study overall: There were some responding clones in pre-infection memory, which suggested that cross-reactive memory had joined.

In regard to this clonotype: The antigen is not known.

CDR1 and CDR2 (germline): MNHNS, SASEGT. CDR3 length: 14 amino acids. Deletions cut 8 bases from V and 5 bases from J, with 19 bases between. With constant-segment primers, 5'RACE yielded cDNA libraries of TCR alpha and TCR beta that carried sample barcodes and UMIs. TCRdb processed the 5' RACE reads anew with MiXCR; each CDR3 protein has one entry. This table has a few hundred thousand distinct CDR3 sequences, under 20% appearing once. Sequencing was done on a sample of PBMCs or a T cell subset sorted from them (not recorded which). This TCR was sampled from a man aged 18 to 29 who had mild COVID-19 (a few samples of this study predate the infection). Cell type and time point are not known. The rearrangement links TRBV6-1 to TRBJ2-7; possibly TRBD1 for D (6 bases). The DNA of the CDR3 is TGTGCCAGCGGCGAGCTCACAGGGAAACACGAGCAGTACGTC. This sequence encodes CASGELTGKHEQYV.